Presented here are 32 T cell receptor beta chains from one specimen sequenced in a study of cytomegalovirus exposure and HLA in healthy donors. Sequencing used immunoSEQ multiplex PCR; TCRdb keeps in-frame clones, though not all of them. Among 110,000 to 150,000 clones listed, about 95% were seen once. The sequenced sample was PBMCs. The receptors here all came from a man aged 18-30 years in good health and CMV-seropositive.

The rearrangement links TRBV29-1 to TRBJ2-2, with D unclear. The CDR3 runs 13 residues. Germline assignment: CDR1 SQVTM and CDR2 ANQGSEA. V was pared by 0 bases and J by 15 bases, with 17 bases between. The CDR3 protein is CSVEDPSGPKVFF. The DNA for the CDR3 is TGCAGCGTTGAAGATCCCTCGGGTCCTAAGGTGTTTTTT.

The V and J genes are TRBV21-1 and TRBJ2-5; TRBD1 is taken as the D call from the table, unchecked against the DNA. TRBV21-1 is described as a pseudogene. The CDR3 loop spans 18 amino acids. This CDR3 reads CASSKDPEQGMDQETQYF. CDR3 in DNA: TGTGCCAGCAGCAAAGACCCGGAGCAGGGGATGGACCAAGAGACCCAGTACTTC.

The chain is built from TRBV5-1 and TRBJ2-2; D might be TRBD1 (6 bases). Germline-derived CDR1 and CDR2 are SGHRS and YFSETQ. Trimming took off 4 bases at V and 2 bases at J, with 15 bases between the two ends. The CDR3 has 16 amino acids. The CDR3 region is CASSGAGTLNTGELFF. As DNA, the CDR3 is TGCGCCAGCAGCGGGGCCGGGACACTTAACACCGGGGAGCTGTTTTTT.

This chain uses TRBV30 with TRBJ2-7, with D possibly being TRBD1 (5 bases). The CDR3 totals 14 residues. Germline V gene data show CDR1 as GTSNPN and CDR2 as SVGIG (reference sequence). Trimming stripped 1 base from V and 5 bases from J, with 15 bases between. The CDR3 reads CAWSEGPPADEQYF. The CDR3 DNA sequence: TGTGCCTGGAGTGAGGGGCCCCCGGCGGACGAGCAGTACTTC.

The genes are TRBV11-2 and TRBJ1-1, with 8 bases aligning to TRBD1. CDR3 size: 14 residues. V was clipped by 5 bases and J by 2 bases; unmatched bases: 4. CDR1 and CDR2 (germline): SGHAT, FQNNGV. The CDR3 DNA reads as TGTGCCAGCAGCCTGACAGGGGCTAACACTGAAGCTTTCTTT. Translation gives CASSLTGANTEAFF.

The J gene is TRBJ2-7, the V gene TRBV7-8; 8 nucleotides match TRBD2. Germline CDR1 is SGHVS and CDR2 is FQNEAQ. The CDR3 has 15 residues. J lost 5 bases, V lost 7 bases, and 13 bases had no gene match. The CDR3 DNA follows: TGTGCCAGCATCCTGCAGGGACTAGAATTCAACGAGCAGTACTTC. This encodes CASILQGLEFNEQYF.

DNA of the CDR3: TGTGCCTGGAACCATGACAGGGTCTACGAGCAGTACTTC. Its protein product is CAWNHDRVYEQYF. The chain combines TRBV30 with TRBJ2-5; 7 bases line up with TRBD1. Matching the DNA end better, TRBJ2-7 makes the J call doubtful. This CDR3 has 13 residues. Germline V gene data show CDR1 as GTSNPN and CDR2 as SVGIG (reference sequence).

The CDR3 spells CASSNRRQGGTEAFF. The CDR3 DNA follows: TGCGCCAGCAGCAATAGAAGACAGGGGGGCACTGAAGCTTTCTTT. J is TRBJ1-1 and V is TRBV5-1; 9 nucleotides align to TRBD1. V lost 4 bases and J lost 4; bases outside the gene matches: 8. Germline V CDR1 and CDR2: SGHRS, YFSETQ. The CDR3 is made up of 15 amino acids.

CDR3 in amino acids: CASSSGQPSLEQYF. CDR3 sequence (DNA): TGCGCCAGCAGCTCGGGACAGCCGAGTCTCGAGCAGTACTTC. The V call is TRBV5-1, the J call TRBJ2-7; 7 nucleotides align to TRBD1. Germline CDR1 SGHRS, CDR2 YFSETQ. The CDR3 sequence is 14 residues long. The V and J ends lost 3 bases and 6 bases, in that order; junction bases with no gene match: 9.

This clone is a singleton in its sample. The CDR3 loop reads CASNQNPGVREKLFF. The CDR3 region has the DNA TGTGCCAGCAATCAAAACCCAGGGGTGAGGGAAAAACTGTTTTTT. V is TRBV2 and J is TRBJ1-4, with TRBD1 as a possible D gene (6 bases). The CDR3 covers 15 residues. Germline V gives CDR1 SNHLY, CDR2 FYNNEI. Trimming pared 7 bases from V and 8 bases from J, leaving 20 bases between.

The sample holds one count of this clone. The chain has TRBV13 and TRBJ1-1, with D uncertain. CDR1 and CDR2 from the germline V gene are PRHDT and FYEKMQ (reference sequence). The CDR3 has 12 residues. V shed 8 bases and J shed 2 bases, with 9 bases lying between them. CDR3 coding DNA: TGTGCCAGCGGTTTGACTAACACTGAAGCTTTCTTT. Protein: CASGLTNTEAFF.

The rearrangement joins TRBV6-1 to TRBJ2-7; tentative D call: TRBD2 (5 bases). Between the trimmed V and J ends, which lost 4 bases and 4 bases, there was a span of 14 bases. CDR1 MNHNS and CDR2 SASEGT come from the germline V gene. This CDR3 spans 14 amino acids. In DNA, the CDR3 is TGTGCCAGCAGTGGGTCATACGAGGGTTACGAGCAGTACTTC. Encoded protein: CASSGSYEGYEQYF.

The V gene is TRBV5-1, the J gene TRBJ1-1; 9 nucleotides align to TRBD1. With V trimmed by 5 bases and J by 1 base, 3 bases remained unmatched. Looked up from germline, CDR1 is SGHRS and CDR2 is YFSETQ. This CDR3 comprises 14 residues. The CDR3, as DNA: TGCGCCAGCAGGCCACAGGGGGCGAACACTGAAGCTTTCTTT. Protein product: CASRPQGANTEAFF.

The CDR3 protein is CASSLAPPGGEGYTF. CDR3 DNA: TGCGCCAGCAGCTTGGCTCCGCCGGGGGGAGAAGGCTACACCTTC. The rearrangement joins TRBV5-1 to TRBJ1-2, with D possibly matching TRBD1 (5 bases). Between the trimmed V and J ends, which lost 0 bases and 8 bases, there was a span of 17 bases. In germline, CDR1 is SGHRS, CDR2 YFSETQ. The CDR3 length is 15 residues. The full variable domain, with the rest looked up from reference TRBV5-1 and TRBJ1-2, is KAGVTQTPRYLIKTRGQQVTLSCSPISGHRSVSWYQQTPGQGLQFLFEYFSETQRNKGNFPGRFSGRQFSNSRSEMNVSTLELGDSALYLCASSLAPPGGEGYTFGSGTRLTVV.

This clone was seen only a few times. The genes are TRBV11-2 and TRBJ2-1; 8 nucleotides agree with TRBD2. CDR1 is SGHAT and CDR2 is FQNNGV in the germline V gene. V was pared by 3 bases and J by 14 bases, with 9 bases of the junction left unmatched. This CDR3 is 13 amino acids long. Written as DNA, the CDR3 is TGTGCCAGCAGCTTTTCGGCGGGAGGCATGGAGTTCTTC. As protein: CASSFSAGGMEFF.

V and J are TRBV9 and TRBJ2-1; TRBD1 aligns across 10 bases. Per the germline V gene, CDR1 is SGDLS and CDR2 is YYNGEE. V trimming: 4 bases; J trimming: 4 bases; junction bases outside the gene matches: 11. There are 17 residues in the CDR3. CDR3 sequence reads: CASSPRTGQGPYNEQFF. DNA for the CDR3: TGTGCCAGCAGCCCAAGAACGGGACAGGGGCCATACAATGAGCAGTTCTTC.

The V gene is TRBV7-9, the J gene TRBJ2-7, with D tentatively TRBD2 (5 bases). V was clipped by 5 bases and J by 0 bases, with 14 bases between them. This CDR3 is built from 15 residues. CDR1 and CDR2 from the germline V gene are SEHNR and FQNEAQ (reference sequence). The chain's CDR3 is CASSPRTGSSYEQYF. The CDR3, as DNA: TGTGCCAGCAGCCCCCGGACGGGAAGCTCCTACGAGCAGTACTTC. Variable domain in full (rest from reference TRBV7-9 and TRBJ2-7): DTGVSQNPRHKITKRGQNVTFRCDPISEHNRLYWYRQTLGQGPEFLTYFQNEAQLEKSRLLSDRFSAERPKGSFSTLEIQRTEQGDSAMYLCASSPRTGSSYEQYFGPGTRLTVT.

The chain carries TRBV7-9 and TRBJ2-2; TRBD1 matches 7 bases. V was pared by 5 bases and J by 4 bases, with 4 bases of the junction left unmatched. The CDR3 has 14 residues. The V gene's germline CDR1 is SEHNR and CDR2 FQNEAQ (reference sequence). This CDR3 is CASSNRQGTGELFF. In DNA, the CDR3 is TGTGCCAGCAGCAATCGACAGGGCACCGGGGAGCTGTTTTTT. Drawing the rest from reference TRBV7-9 and TRBJ2-2, the complete variable domain is DTGVSQNPRHKITKRGQNVTFRCDPISEHNRLYWYRQTLGQGPEFLTYFQNEAQLEKSRLLSDRFSAERPKGSFSTLEIQRTEQGDSAMYLCASSNRQGTGELFFGEGSRLTVL.

This sequence joins TRBV4-2 and TRBJ2-1; D is undetermined. The CDR3 runs to 13 residues. The ends were cut back, 2 bases at V and 8 bases at J, with 10 bases in the middle. Germline V gene lookup returns CDR1 LGHNA and CDR2 YNFKEQ. CDR3 sequence reads: CASSQQELDEQFF. The CDR3 region has the DNA TGTGCCAGCAGCCAACAGGAATTGGATGAGCAGTTCTTC.

This clone appeared a single time. This rearrangement joins TRBV7-9 to TRBJ1-2; TRBD1 agrees at 10 bases. This CDR3 has 13 amino acids. Germline CDR1 SEHNR, CDR2 FQNEAQ (reference sequence). V was clipped by 3 bases and J by 5 bases; unmatched bases: 0. CDR3 sequence: CASSLGQGYGYTF. CDR3 sequence (DNA): TGTGCCAGCAGCTTGGGACAGGGGTATGGCTACACCTTC.

The chain couples TRBV28 to TRBJ2-7; TRBD2 might be the D (6 bases). Germline V gene lookup returns CDR1 MDHEN and CDR2 SYDVKM. V was pared by 8 bases and J by 2 bases, with 10 bases between. CDR3 size: 12 residues. In DNA, the CDR3 is TGTGCCAGCGTCCGGGGGACCTACGAGCAGTACTTC. It yields the protein CASVRGTYEQYF.

This chain connects TRBV20-1 to TRBJ2-7, with D possibly being TRBD1 (6 bases). The CDR3 totals 11 residues. Trimming removed 5 bases at V and 3 bases at J, with 8 bases between. Germline values: CDR1 DFQATT, CDR2 SNEGSKA (reference sequence). CDR3 residues: CSASGDYEQYF. The CDR3 DNA reads as TGCAGTGCTTCAGGGGACTACGAGCAGTACTTC.

The rearrangement uses TRBV29-1 and TRBJ1-2; D not resolved. V lost 0 bases and J lost 0, with 11 bases in between. This CDR3 is built from 15 residues. The germline V gene encodes CDR1 SQVTM and CDR2 ANQGSEA. This CDR3 reads CSVEDPQLANYGYTF. DNA of the CDR3: TGCAGCGTTGAAGATCCACAGTTAGCTAACTATGGCTACACCTTC.

The chain couples TRBV4-1 to TRBJ1-2, with 9 bases fitting TRBD1. Trimming took 2 bases from V and 4 from J; bases not matched to a gene: 2. The V gene's germline CDR1 is MGHRA and CDR2 YSYEKL. The CDR3 spans 14 residues. The CDR3 sequence is CASSQMTGGYGYTF. CDR3 bases: TGCGCCAGCAGCCAAATGACAGGGGGCTATGGCTACACCTTC.

CDR3 amino acids: CASKILAGGSEQFF. The CDR3 DNA follows: TGTGCCAGCAAGATCCTAGCGGGAGGTAGTGAGCAGTTCTTC. This chain connects TRBV2 to TRBJ2-1; the match to TRBD2 covers 11 bases. The CDR3 loop spans 14 amino acids. The junction had 8 bases not matched to a gene; V was cut back by 7 bases and J by 9 bases. CDR1 SNHLY and CDR2 FYNNEI come from the germline V gene.

Turning to this clone: The same CDR3 can be traced to other DNA sequences in this sample. J is TRBJ2-7 and V is TRBV27; tentatively, D is TRBD1 (6 bases). V dropped 5 bases and J dropped 0 bases, with 11 bases sitting between them. This CDR3 is built from 14 residues. Germline CDR1 MNHEY, CDR2 SMNVEV (reference sequence). The CDR3 is CASSPLDSSYEQYF. The DNA of the CDR3 is TGTGCCAGCAGTCCATTGGACAGCTCCTACGAGCAGTACTTC.

The chain couples TRBV6-5 to TRBJ1-1; 8 bases agree with TRBD1. CDR1 and CDR2 (germline): MNHEY, SVGAGI. This CDR3 region has 15 residues. Trimming took 6 bases from V and 4 from J; bases not matched to a gene: 10. CDR3 in amino acids: CASRNGQGLSTEAFF. CDR3 nucleotide sequence: TGTGCCAGCAGAAACGGACAGGGCCTTTCCACTGAAGCTTTCTTT.

The V call is TRBV28, the J call TRBJ2-1, with D unclear. The CDR3 is 15 amino acids. Germline V gene data show CDR1 as MDHEN and CDR2 as SYDVKM. V dropped 6 bases and J dropped 0 bases, with 12 bases sitting between them. The CDR3 DNA reads TGTGCCAGCAGCGACTTCAAGAGCTCCTACAATGAGCAGTTCTTC. Its protein is CASSDFKSSYNEQFF.

The V and J genes are TRBV5-1 and TRBJ2-7; tentatively, D is TRBD2 (5 bases). Trimming stripped 1 base from V and 1 base from J, with 12 bases between. The CDR3 length is 15 residues. The germline CDR1 and CDR2 sequences are SGHRS and YFSETQ. This CDR3 is CASSLKGSTSYEQYF. The CDR3 coding sequence is TGCGCCAGCAGCTTGAAAGGGAGTACGTCCTACGAGCAGTACTTC.

CDR3 coding DNA: TGTGCCAGCAGTGCAAATGGGCGTTACTACGAGCAGTACTTC. Amino acids: CASSANGRYYEQYF. V and J are TRBV2 and TRBJ2-7; no firm D call. The CDR3 spans 14 residues. V was pared by 4 bases and J by 3 bases, with 13 bases between. CDR1 is SNHLY and CDR2 is FYNNEI in the germline V gene.

V gene TRBV9 combines with J gene TRBJ2-7, with TRBD2 matching over 7 bases. V lost 5 bases and J lost 3; bases outside the gene matches: 8. The germline V gene encodes CDR1 SGDLS and CDR2 YYNGEE. The CDR3 is 14 amino acids. CDR3: CASSPGGSSYEQYF. The CDR3 coding sequence is TGTGCCAGCAGTCCCGGCGGGAGTAGCTACGAGCAGTACTTC.

The chain uses TRBV10-2 and TRBJ1-2; 10 nucleotides align to TRBD1. Germline V gene data show CDR1 as WSHSY and CDR2 as SAAADI. This CDR3 region has 16 residues. Trimming removed 6 bases from V and 5 bases from J; junction bases left unmatched: 12. The CDR3: CASRETGGAGVYGYTF. DNA of the CDR3: TGCGCCAGCAGAGAGACAGGGGGCGCAGGAGTGTATGGCTACACCTTC.